This record looks at one TCR beta chain sequence and its context. Antigen: not known. This may be a read error, as it is one base from a much larger clone. The data stem from a study of early T cells in non-severe SARS-CoV-2 infection. In the study overall: Sequencing of unsorted whole blood was done on bulk RNA, leaving chains unpaired. Overall study findings and caveats: VDJdb matching skewed toward anti-spike CD8 responses, missing private and CD4 specificities.

Tagging with unique molecular identifiers was applied to individual cDNA molecules. TCRdb passed the 5' RACE reads through MiXCR, listing each CDR3 protein once. The sample has about 68,000 distinct CDR3 sequences, roughly 11% seen once. The CDR3 contains 16 residues. The germline CDR1 and CDR2 sequences are MNHEY and SVGEGT. After removal of 6 bases from V and 4 bases from J, the junction contained 13 bases not matched to a gene. This sequence originates from an adult who was a healthcare worker with PCR-confirmed SARS-CoV-2 infection or an uninfected control (not recorded which). The chain carries TRBV6-2 or TRBV6-3 and TRBJ1-2, with 8 nucleotides matching TRBD1. The sample comprised whole blood. CDR3 nucleotides: TGTGCCAGCAGACACCGACAGGGGACCCTCTCCTATGGCTACACCTTC. Translation: CASRHRQGTLSYGYTF.